This T cell receptor (beta chain) was found in a study of blood T cell repertoires in COVID-19. V gave up 11 bases and J gave up 3 bases, with 17 bases separating them. The CDR3 has 15 amino acids. Germline values: CDR1 MDHEN, CDR2 SYDVKM. TCRdb's copy holds only in-frame clones and misses some; the assay was immunoSEQ multiplex PCR. The sample carries roughly 69,000 clones, about four fifths recorded once. This chain uses TRBV28 with TRBJ1-6, with D perhaps TRBD1 (5 bases). The clonotype was recovered from a human donor in a cohort sampled during active COVID-19. Sequenced input: peripheral blood. This CDR3 reads CAASPSRVYNSPLHF. The DNA of the CDR3 is TGTGCCGCTTCGCCTTCCAGGGTCTATAATTCACCCCTCCACTTT.